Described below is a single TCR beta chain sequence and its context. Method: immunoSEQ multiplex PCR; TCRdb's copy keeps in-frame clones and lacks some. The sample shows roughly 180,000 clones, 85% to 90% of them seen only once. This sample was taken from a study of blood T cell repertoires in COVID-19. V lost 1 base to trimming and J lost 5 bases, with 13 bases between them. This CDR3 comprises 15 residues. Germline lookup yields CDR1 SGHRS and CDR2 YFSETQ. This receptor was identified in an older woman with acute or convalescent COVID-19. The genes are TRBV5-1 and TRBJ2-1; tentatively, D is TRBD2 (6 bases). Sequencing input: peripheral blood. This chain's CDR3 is CASSLTSGTHNEQFF. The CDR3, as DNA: TGCGCCAGCAGCTTGACCTCCGGGACTCACAATGAGCAGTTCTTC.